This T cell receptor (beta chain) emerged from a study of regulatory T cells in long-lasting Graves disease. Sample time point: newly diagnosed GD, antithyroid drugs for less than 3 months. There was RNA extracted from PBMCs, and the TCR library was made from it. iRepertoire HTBI primers and Arm-PCR of CDR3 regions built TCR beta libraries. A single record per CDR3 protein comes from TCRdb applying MiXCR to the multiplex PCR reads. Found here are 360,000 or so distinct CDR3 sequences, 16% of them singletons; the top ten hold just under 30%. This clonotype was seen ten or more times. The data also belong to a second study, concerning T cells in Graves' hyperthyroidism and ophthalmopathy. According to that study: The diagnostic basis comprised clinical symptoms, serum thyroxine and TRAb, thyroid ultrasound and orbital computed tomography.

The input for sequencing was peripheral blood mononuclear cells (PBMCs), taken at new diagnosis, from a patient treated with antithyroid drugs. This clonotype was obtained from a man in his forties with Graves disease.

DNA for the CDR3: TGTGCCAGCAGCTCCCCGGGGGCCAACGAGCAGTACTTC. As protein: CASSSPGANEQYF. V is TRBV7-9 and J is TRBJ2-7, with D perhaps given as TRBD1 or TRBD2 (6 bases each). Trimming removed 4 bases from V and 5 bases from J, with 12 bases in between. The germline CDR1 and CDR2 sequences are SEHNR and FQNEAQ (reference sequence). The CDR3 sequence is 13 residues long.